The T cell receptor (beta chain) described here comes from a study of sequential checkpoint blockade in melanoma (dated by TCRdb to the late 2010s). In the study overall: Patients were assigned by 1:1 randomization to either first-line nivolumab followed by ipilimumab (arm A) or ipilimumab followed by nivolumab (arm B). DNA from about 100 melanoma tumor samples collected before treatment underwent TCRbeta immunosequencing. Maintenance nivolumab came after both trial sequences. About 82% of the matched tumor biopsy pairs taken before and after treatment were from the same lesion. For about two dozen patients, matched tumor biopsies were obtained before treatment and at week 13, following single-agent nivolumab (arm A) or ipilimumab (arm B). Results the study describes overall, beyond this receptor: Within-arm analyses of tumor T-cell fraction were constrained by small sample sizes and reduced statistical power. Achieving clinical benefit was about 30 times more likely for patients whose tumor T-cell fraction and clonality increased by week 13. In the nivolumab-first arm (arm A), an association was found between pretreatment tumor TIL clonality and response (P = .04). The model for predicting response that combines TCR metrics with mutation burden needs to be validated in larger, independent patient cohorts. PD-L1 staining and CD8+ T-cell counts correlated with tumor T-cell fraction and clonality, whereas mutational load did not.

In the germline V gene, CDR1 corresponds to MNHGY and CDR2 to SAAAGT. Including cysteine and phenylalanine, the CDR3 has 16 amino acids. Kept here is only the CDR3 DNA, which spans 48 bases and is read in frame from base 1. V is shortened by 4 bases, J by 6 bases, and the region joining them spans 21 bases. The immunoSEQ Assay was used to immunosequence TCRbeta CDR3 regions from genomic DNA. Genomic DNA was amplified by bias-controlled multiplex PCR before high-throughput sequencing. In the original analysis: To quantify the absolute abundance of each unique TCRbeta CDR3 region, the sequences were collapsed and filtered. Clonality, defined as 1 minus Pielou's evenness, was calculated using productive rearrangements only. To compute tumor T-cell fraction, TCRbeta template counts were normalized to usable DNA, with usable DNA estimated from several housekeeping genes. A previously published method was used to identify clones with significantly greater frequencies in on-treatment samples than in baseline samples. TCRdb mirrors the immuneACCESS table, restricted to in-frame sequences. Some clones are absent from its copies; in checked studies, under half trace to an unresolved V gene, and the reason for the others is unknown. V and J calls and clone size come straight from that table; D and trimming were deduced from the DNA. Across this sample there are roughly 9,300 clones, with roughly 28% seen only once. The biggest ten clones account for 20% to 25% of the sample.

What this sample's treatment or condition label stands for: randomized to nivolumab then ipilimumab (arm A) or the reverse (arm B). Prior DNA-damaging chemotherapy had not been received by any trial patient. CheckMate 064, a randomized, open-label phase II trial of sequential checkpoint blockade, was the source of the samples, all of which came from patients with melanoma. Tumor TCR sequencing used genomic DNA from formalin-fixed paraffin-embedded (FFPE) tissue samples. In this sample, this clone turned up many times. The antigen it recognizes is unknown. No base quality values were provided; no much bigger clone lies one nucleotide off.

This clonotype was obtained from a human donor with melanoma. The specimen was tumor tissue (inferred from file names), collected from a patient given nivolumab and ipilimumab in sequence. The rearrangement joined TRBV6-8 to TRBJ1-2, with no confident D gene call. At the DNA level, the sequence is TGTGCCAGCAGTTCAATCGGACGGTTCGTTTATCATGGCTACACCTTC. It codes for CASSSIGRFVYHGYTF.